The present TCR beta chain was sequenced within a study of vaccination and CD4 T cells after COVID-19. At the level of the study: Recovered patients in the cohort numbered six men and four women, two of them Hispanic.

Of note for this clonotype: The antigen remains undetermined.

Treatment denoted: approximately nine-day PBMC culture with coronavirus spike peptide pools or control peptides (ViraFEST assay). Study-wide results and caveats: Convalescent patients' median share of reactive clones seen only post-vaccination was around 90%. Median counts of SARS-CoV-2-reactive clonotypes increased from around 20 to 38; this difference was not significant.

An Oncomine TCR Beta short-read assay was used to sequence the DNA from cultured CD4+ T cells. Once CD4+ T cells had been cultured, genomic DNA was extracted from them. One entry per CDR3 protein results from TCRdb running MiXCR on the PCR reads. This sample yields about 15,000 distinct CDR3 sequences, of which under 55% are seen a single time; 20% to 25% belongs to the top ten. This TCR derives from a human donor who had recovered from COVID-19. The sequences come from CD4+ T cells from blood, cultured in vitro, collected before SARS-CoV-2 vaccination.

The DNA for the CDR3 is TGTGCCAGCAGCAACAGGGGGCCCCCCCAAGAGACCCAGTACTTC. Translation: CASSNRGPPQETQYF. The V gene is TRBV6-1, the J gene TRBJ2-5; 9 bases match TRBD1. Germline V gene data show CDR1 as MNHNS and CDR2 as SASEGT. Germline trimming cut 6 bases from V and 1 base from J; bases unmatched to any gene: 6. The CDR3 loop spans 15 amino acids.